Listed below are T cell receptor beta chains from one sample, sequenced in a study of shared clonotypes between healthy human individuals. Some clones are missing from TCRdb's copy, which holds only in-frame ones; the method was immunoSEQ multiplex PCR. The sample lists some 2,000,000 clones; almost 96% were seen once. The source material was naive CD4+ T cells sorted from blood. Source of these receptors: a man between 18 and 29 years old in good health. CDR3s include the opening cysteine and the closing phenylalanine or tryptophan. The D gene is left open where the match is weak. Rows may omit the clone size; those that give it use once, few, many or a size class.

clone_size | j_call | d_call | v_call | cdr3_aa | cdr3_nt
- | TRBJ1-5 | - | TRBV7-8 | CASSSRGGQPQHF | TGTGCCAGCAGCTCCCGGGGTGGGCAGCCCCAGCATTTT
- | TRBJ2-3 | TRBD2 | TRBV4-3 | CASSPSGSVDTQYF | TGCGCCAGCAGCCCTAGCGGGAGTGTAGATACGCAGTATTTT
once | TRBJ2-7 | - | TRBV19 | CASSIPRQASSYEQYF | TGTGCCAGTAGTATTCCCCGACAGGCCAGCTCCTACGAGCAGTACTTC
- | TRBJ2-7 | - | TRBV7-8 | CASSLRDFGGLAHEQYF | TGTGCCAGCAGCTTGCGAGACTTTGGGGGATTAGCACACGAGCAGTACTTC
- | TRBJ2-5 | - | TRBV2 | CASSVSKTQYF | TGTGCCAGCAGTGTATCGAAGACCCAGTACTTC
- | TRBJ1-1 | - | TRBV11-2 | CASSPNRDNTEAFF | TGTGCCAGCAGCCCAAACCGGGACAACACTGAAGCTTTCTTT
- | TRBJ1-1 | - | TRBV7-6 | CASSPIQGYTEAFF | TGTGCCAGCAGCCCGATACAGGGATACACTGAAGCTTTCTTT
- | TRBJ1-2 | TRBD1 | TRBV5-1 | CASSSPETGTFGYTF | TGCGCCAGCAGCTCCCCTGAGACAGGGACGTTTGGCTACACCTTC
- | TRBJ2-7 | - | TRBV5-1 | CASSSGTGIAYEQYF | TGCGCCAGCAGCTCCGGTACCGGAATAGCCTACGAGCAGTACTTC
- | TRBJ2-3 | TRBD2 | TRBV4-2 | CASTRAGGADTQYF | TGTGCCAGCACCCGGGCGGGGGGGGCCGATACGCAGTATTTT
- | TRBJ2-2 | - | TRBV10-2 | CASSTNTGELFF | TGCGCCAGCAGCACGAACACCGGGGAGCTGTTTTTT
- | TRBJ2-7 | - | TRBV15 | CATSRGKTYEQYF | TGTGCCACCAGCAGAGGGAAGACCTACGAGCAGTACTTC
- | TRBJ2-5 | - | TRBV7-2 | CASSAYQETQYF | TGTGCCAGCAGCGCGTACCAAGAGACCCAGTACTTC
- | TRBJ1-1 | - | TRBV11-2 | CASSSTENTEAFF | TGTGCCAGCAGCTCGACTGAAAACACTGAAGCTTTCTTT
- | TRBJ2-5 | TRBD1 | TRBV19 | CASSETGDPRETQYF | TGTGCCAGTAGTGAGACAGGGGACCCCCGGGAGACCCAGTACTTC
few | TRBJ2-3 | - | TRBV18 | CASSPPGVDTQYF | TGTGCCAGCTCACCACCGGGGGTTGATACGCAGTATTTT
- | TRBJ1-2 | - | TRBV18 | CASSPLGRVGYGYTF | TGTGCCAGCTCACCACTCGGCAGGGTGGGCTATGGCTACACCTTC
- | TRBJ1-1 | - | TRBV19 | CASSIVGEGTEAFF | TGTGCCAGTAGTATAGTGGGTGAAGGGACTGAAGCTTTCTTT
- | TRBJ2-5 | - | TRBV5-6 | CASSLPLAETQYF | TGTGCCAGCAGCCTCCCTCTAGCGGAGACCCAGTACTTC
- | TRBJ2-7 | - | TRBV30 | CAWSRAGEQYF | TGTGCCTGGAGTAGGGCGGGAGAGCAGTACTTC
- | TRBJ1-1 | TRBD1 | TRBV27 | CASSLQGARSTEAFF | TGTGCCAGCAGTTTACAGGGGGCGCGGAGCACTGAAGCTTTCTTT
- | TRBJ2-7 | TRBD2 | TRBV9 | CASSVDPLLAGEQYF | TGTGCCAGCAGCGTAGACCCTCTGTTAGCGGGCGAGCAGTACTTC
- | TRBJ1-1 | TRBD1 | TRBV7-6 | CASSSGTVQAFF | TGTGCCAGCAGCTCCGGGACAGTTCAAGCTTTCTTT
- | TRBJ2-7 | TRBD1 | TRBV7-8 | CASSLADRAEYEQYF | TGTGCCAGCAGCTTAGCCGACAGGGCGGAATACGAGCAGTACTTC
once | TRBJ2-3 | TRBD2 | TRBV11-2 | CASSLILGLAGSDTQYF | TGTGCCAGCAGCTTGATACTAGGACTAGCGGGCTCAGATACGCAGTATTTT
- | TRBJ2-3 | TRBD2 | TRBV15 | CATSRQTSLASDTQYF | TGTGCCACCAGCAGACAGACTAGCTTAGCTTCCGATACGCAGTATTTT
- | TRBJ1-2 | TRBD1 | TRBV2 | CASTETGVNGYTF | TGTGCCAGCACCGAGACAGGGGTTAATGGCTACACCTTC
- | TRBJ1-1 | - | TRBV9 | CASSVGRNTEAFF | TGTGCCAGCAGCGTTGGGCGGAACACTGAAGCTTTCTTT
- | TRBJ1-2 | - | TRBV7-9 | CASSPGVFDGYTF | TGTGCCAGCAGCCCCGGGGTTTTCGATGGCTACACCTTC
- | TRBJ1-6 | TRBD1 | TRBV10-3 | CAIRATGEENSPLHF | TGTGCCATCAGGGCGACAGGGGAAGAGAATTCACCCCTCCACTTT
- | TRBJ1-6 | - | TRBV6-5 | CASSYSKNSPLHF | TGTGCCAGCAGTTACTCGAAGAATTCACCCCTCCACTTT
once | TRBJ2-7 | TRBD1 | TRBV6-1 | CASSEPLPGQGAYEQYF | TGTGCCAGCAGTGAGCCGTTACCGGGACAGGGGGCATACGAGCAGTACTTC
- | TRBJ1-2 | - | TRBV27 | CASSSTVNYGYTF | TGTGCCAGCAGTTCAACCGTAAACTATGGCTACACCTTC
- | TRBJ2-2 | TRBD2 | TRBV5-4 | CASSSSTSGGRSGELFF | TGTGCCAGCAGCTCCTCGACTAGCGGGGGGAGGAGCGGGGAGCTGTTTTTT
- | TRBJ1-3 | TRBD1 | TRBV19 | CASSHNRQGTSGNTIYF | TGTGCCAGTAGTCACAACCGACAGGGAACGTCCGGAAACACCATATATTTT
- | TRBJ1-5 | - | TRBV30 | CAWSPQGRSQPQHF | TGTGCCTGGAGCCCCCAGGGACGAAGTCAGCCCCAGCATTTT
- | TRBJ1-5 | - | TRBV6-6 | CASSSLGNSNQPQHF | TGTGCCAGCAGTAGCCTGGGGAATAGCAATCAGCCCCAGCATTTT
- | TRBJ2-7 | - | TRBV5-1 | CASSLGSAHEQYF | TGCGCCAGCAGCTTGGGGAGCGCCCACGAGCAGTACTTC
- | TRBJ1-2 | - | TRBV7-2 | CASSFPQTDYGYTF | TGTGCCAGCAGCTTCCCCCAGACAGACTATGGCTACACCTTC
- | TRBJ1-2 | - | TRBV10-3 | CAIQQGVGWGYTF | TGTGCCATCCAACAGGGTGTGGGTTGGGGCTACACCTTC
once | TRBJ1-2 | - | TRBV6-1 | CASSPDLFYGYTF | TGTGCCAGCAGCCCTGACTTATTCTATGGCTACACCTTC
- | TRBJ1-6 | TRBD1 | TRBV7-2 | CASSLWRTGGRSPLHF | TGTGCCAGCAGCTTATGGAGGACAGGAGGGCGATCACCCCTCCACTTT
- | TRBJ1-1 | - | TRBV5-1 | CASSPQGYEAEAFF | TGCGCCAGCAGCCCACAGGGATACGAGGCTGAAGCTTTCTTT
- | TRBJ1-2 | - | TRBV2 | CASTEEVNYGYTF | TGTGCCAGCACCGAGGAAGTAAACTATGGCTACACCTTC
- | TRBJ2-2 | TRBD2 | TRBV7-9 | CASSPQGGLYNTGELFF | TGTGCCAGCAGCCCTCAGGGAGGGCTCTATAACACCGGGGAGCTGTTTTTT
- | TRBJ1-5 | - | TRBV5-1 | CASSLSWDQPQHF | TGCGCCAGCAGCTTAAGCTGGGATCAGCCCCAGCATTTT